Listed here are 9 T cell receptor beta chains from one sample, sequenced in a study of shared clonotypes between healthy human individuals. The method was immunoSEQ multiplex PCR; TCRdb's version includes in-frame clones alone and lacks a portion of them. The sample includes about 1 million clones, around 76% of them seen just once. Material: memory CD4+ T cells sorted from blood. As to subset: CD45RA-negative fraction. These TCRs come from a man younger than 35 in good health.

This clone was seen ten or more times. The V and J genes are TRBV11-2 and TRBJ1-2, with 7 positions matching TRBD1. This CDR3 has 14 residues. Germline CDR1 is SGHAT and CDR2 is FQNNGV. The ends lost 3 bases at V and 4 bases at J; junction bases unmatched: 5. The CDR3 loop is CASSFGTAFYGYTF. CDR3 in DNA: TGTGCCAGCAGCTTCGGGACAGCTTTCTATGGCTACACCTTC.

V and J are TRBV10-3 and TRBJ2-2; D uncertain. Trimming stripped 6 bases from V and 7 bases from J, with 12 bases between. The CDR3 totals 13 residues. Germline V gene lookup returns CDR1 ENHRY and CDR2 SYGVKD. Here the CDR3 reads CAIRASVGGELFF. The CDR3 DNA sequence: TGTGCCATCAGGGCTTCCGTCGGCGGGGAGCTGTTTTTT.

This clone was observed many times. The chain employs TRBV6-1 and TRBJ2-5, with D unresolved. V lost 7 bases and J 5 bases, leaving 5 bases between the germline ends. This CDR3 contains 10 residues. Germline V gene lookup returns CDR1 MNHNS and CDR2 SASEGT. The CDR3 DNA sequence: TGTGCCAGCAACTGGGAGACCCAGTACTTC. Translating it yields CASNWETQYF.

This chain uses TRBV28 with TRBJ1-6; TRBD1 agrees at 8 bases. Germline V gives CDR1 MDHEN, CDR2 SYDVKM. This CDR3 spans 16 amino acids. V lost 6 bases to trimming and J lost 8 bases; unmatched junction nucleotides: 12. The CDR3 coding sequence is TGTGCCAGCAGCTTAGGACAGGGAGGCCAGTATTCACCCCTCCACTTT. Residues: CASSLGQGGQYSPLHF.

A few counts support this clone. The chain recombines TRBV18 with TRBJ1-3, with TRBD1 identical over 7 bases. CDR3 length equals 16 residues. Germline trimming cut 3 bases from V and 0 bases from J; bases unmatched to any gene: 5. The germline V gene encodes CDR1 KGHSH and CDR2 LQKENI. The CDR3 here is CASSPPGQFSGNTIYF. Here the CDR3 DNA reads TGTGCCAGCTCACCTCCGGGACAGTTCTCTGGAAACACCATATATTTT.

In its sample, this clone was seen once. The gene calls are TRBV5-1 and TRBJ2-7, with TRBD2 identical over 11 bases. The CDR3 totals 16 residues. Germline V lookup: CDR1 SGHRS, CDR2 YFSETQ. The trim removed 4 bases at V and 6 bases at J, leaving 12 bases unmatched. The CDR3 sequence: CASSRPTSGSAGEQYF. In nucleotides, the CDR3 is TGCGCCAGCAGCCGACCCACTAGCGGGAGTGCTGGCGAGCAGTACTTC.

The J gene is TRBJ2-5, the V gene TRBV11-2, with 13 bases matching TRBD2. Per the germline V gene, CDR1 is SGHAT and CDR2 is FQNNGV. The CDR3 totals 19 residues. With V trimmed by 3 bases and J by 3 bases, 13 bases remained unmatched. The CDR3 bases are TGTGCCAGCAGCTTTATTTCCGGGACTAGCGGGAAAACTAAAGAGACCCAGTACTTC. It codes for CASSFISGTSGKTKETQYF.

V usage is TRBV4-1 and J usage is TRBJ2-7, with 9 bases matching TRBD1. The CDR3 is 15 amino acids. Trimming removed 4 bases from V and 2 bases from J; junction bases left unmatched: 6. The germline gives CDR1 MGHRA, CDR2 YSYEKL. The chain's CDR3 is CASSRAWTGAYEQYF. The CDR3 DNA reads TGCGCCAGCAGCCGGGCGTGGACAGGGGCCTACGAGCAGTACTTC.

This chain uses TRBV30 with TRBJ2-7, with 11 bases matching TRBD2. CDR3 length: 17 residues. Trimming took 4 bases from V and 3 from J; bases not matched to a gene: 14. From germline, CDR1 is GTSNPN and CDR2 SVGIG (reference sequence). The CDR3 loop reads CAWTLGVTSGRDYEQYF. CDR3 sequence (DNA): TGTGCCTGGACTCTGGGGGTAACTAGCGGGAGAGACTACGAGCAGTACTTC.